These T cell receptor beta chains were read from a single sample in a study of cytomegalovirus exposure and HLA in healthy donors. TCRdb's copy holds only in-frame clones and misses some; the assay was immunoSEQ multiplex PCR. The table records roughly 80,000 clones, approximately 95% of them present only once. Sequencing was carried out using PBMCs. These receptors were collected from a woman in her late teens or twenties in good health and CMV-seronegative. The CDR3 runs from the conserved cysteine through the conserved F or W. The D gene is left open where the match is weak. Where a row states a size, it is once, few, many or the class of an expanded clone; other rows omit it.

.	TRBJ1-1	TRBV19	.	TGTGCCAGTAGTATAGTGGGGCTGCTCACTGAAGCTTTCTTT	CASSIVGLLTEAFF
TRBD2	TRBJ2-3	TRBV4-2	.	TGTGCCAGCAGCCAAGATGAGCGGGAGGGATTCACAGATACGCAGTATTTT	CASSQDEREGFTDTQYF
TRBD1	TRBJ2-1	TRBV6-6	few	TGTGCCAGCAGTACAGACAGGGAAAGACGGGATGAGCAGTTCTTC	CASSTDRERRDEQFF
TRBD2	TRBJ2-1	TRBV12-5	.	TGTGCTAGTGGCCCGACTAGCGGGAGGGCCGGAGTGGGGAATGAGCAGTTCTTC	CASGPTSGRAGVGNEQFF
.	TRBJ1-4	TRBV7-2	.	TGTGCCAGCAGCTTAACGGGGGTGACGGGTGAAAAACTGTTTTTT	CASSLTGVTGEKLFF
TRBD2	TRBJ2-3	TRBV9	.	TGTGCCAGCAGCGCCGGGACTAGTCCTTTGGCAGATACGCAGTATTTT	CASSAGTSPLADTQYF
.	TRBJ2-1	TRBV7-9	.	TGTGCCAGCAGCACGACGGGGGACTCCTTATACAATGAGCAGTTCTTC	CASSTTGDSLYNEQFF
.	TRBJ2-7	TRBV19	.	TGTGCCAGTAGCCCTACAGGGTCGGTCAACGAGCAGTACTTC	CASSPTGSVNEQYF
.	TRBJ2-1	TRBV6-5	.	TGTGCCAGCAGTTACCTAGAGGGCAATGAGCAGTTCTTC	CASSYLEGNEQFF
TRBD1	TRBJ2-7	TRBV5-6	.	TGTGCCAGCAGCTTGTGGTCGGGACAGGGTATACTAGGGCAGTACTTC	CASSLWSGQGILGQYF
TRBD1	TRBJ1-1	TRBV6-4	.	TGTGCCAGCAAATTGATGGGGCAAAGGACAGGGGGCTCGGGAACTGAAGCTTTCTTT	CASKLMGQRTGGSGTEAFF
.	TRBJ1-5	TRBV7-9	medium-sized	TGTGCCACCCAACGAGAGGGTAATCAGCCCCAGCATTTT	CATQREGNQPQHF
TRBD2	TRBJ2-3	TRBV4-2	few	TGTGCCAGCAGCCAAGAACTGGCTAGCGGGGGGGCCAGCACAGATACGCAGTATTTT	CASSQELASGGASTDTQYF
TRBD1	TRBJ2-7	TRBV19	.	TGTGCCAGTAGTATGACAGGGCTCTCCTACGAGCAGTACTTC	CASSMTGLSYEQYF
.	TRBJ1-1	TRBV5-1	.	TGCGCCAGCAGTTATACGGAGGGGAACACTGAAGCTTTCTTT	CASSYTEGNTEAFF
TRBD1	TRBJ1-2	TRBV11-1	few	TGTGCCAGCAGCAAGAGGACAGGGGGCAACTATGGCTACACCTTC	CASSKRTGGNYGYTF
TRBD2	TRBJ2-1	TRBV30	.	TGTGCCTGGACCTTAGCGGGAGGGAACCACAATGAGCAGTTCTTC	CAWTLAGGNHNEQFF
TRBD1	TRBJ1-1	TRBV4-2	.	TGTGCCAGCAGCCGAGAACAGGGGGCGGACACTGAAGCTTTCTTT	CASSREQGADTEAFF
TRBD1	TRBJ2-5	TRBV29-1	once	TGCAGCGTTGAGGACAGGGGAGTATGGGAGACCCAGTACTTC	CSVEDRGVWETQYF
TRBD1	TRBJ2-7	TRBV28	.	TGTGCCAGCAGTCCCCACCGGGACAGGGGGCTTTACGAGCAGTACTTC	CASSPHRDRGLYEQYF
TRBD2	TRBJ2-7	TRBV19	.	TGTGCCAGTAGTACTGGCAGGACTAGCATCGAGCAGTACTTC	CASSTGRTSIEQYF
.	TRBJ2-5	TRBV4-1	.	TGCGCCAGCAGCCATCCCGGGAGACGTCAAGAGACCCAGTACTTC	CASSHPGRRQETQYF
TRBD2	TRBJ2-3	TRBV7-2	.	TGTGCCAGCAGCACACGACTAGCGGGCACAGATACGCAGTATTTT	CASSTRLAGTDTQYF
.	TRBJ2-2	TRBV25-1	once	TGTGCCAGCAGTGATTCAACAGGGCGAAGCGGGGAGCTGTTTTTT	CASSDSTGRSGELFF
TRBD1	TRBJ1-2	TRBV6-1	.	TGTGCCAGCAGTGAGGGACAGTATTCTTATGGCTACACCTTC	CASSEGQYSYGYTF
TRBD2	TRBJ2-5	TRBV9	.	TGTGCCAGCAGCGTCGGGACTAGCGGGGAAGAGACCCAGTACTTC	CASSVGTSGEETQYF
.	TRBJ1-2	TRBV6-5	.	TGTGCCAGCAGTTACTCGAATGAGGGGGTGAGGGATGGCTACACCTTC	CASSYSNEGVRDGYTF
TRBD2	TRBJ2-1	TRBV6-1	.	TGTGCCAGCAGTGAGACTAGCGGGAGGAGGGATGAGCAGTTCTTC	CASSETSGRRDEQFF
.	TRBJ1-5	TRBV6-6	.	TGTGCCAGCAGTTATGGCCCTGATCAGCCCCAGCATTTT	CASSYGPDQPQHF
TRBD1	TRBJ1-2	TRBV28	.	TGTGCCAGCATTTCCGGGACAGGGATTCCCTATGGCTACACCTTC	CASISGTGIPYGYTF
TRBD1	TRBJ1-5	TRBV7-8	.	TGTGCCAGCAGCGGGACAGGATATAGCAATCAGCCCCAGCATTTT	CASSGTGYSNQPQHF
TRBD1	TRBJ2-2	TRBV5-4	.	TGTGCCAGCAGCTTGTCGGGACAGGTTAACACCGGGGAGCTGTTTTTT	CASSLSGQVNTGELFF
.	TRBJ1-1	TRBV6-1	.	TGTGCCAGCAGTGACGGTCGCGGGGTTATGAAGTCGGCTTTCTTT	CASSDGRGVMKSAFF
.	TRBJ2-2	TRBV9	.	TGTGCCAGCAGCCCCGACGGGACTCGATTAGGGGGGGAGCTGTTTTTT	CASSPDGTRLGGELFF
TRBD2	TRBJ2-2	TRBV4-2	once	TGTGCCACTTCCTCCGGGACTAGTGGCTTCGAGACCACCGGGGAGCTGTTTTTT	CATSSGTSGFETTGELFF
.	TRBJ2-2	TRBV28	few	TGTGCCATAGGTAGGGAGGTCAGTAACACCGGGGAGCTGTTTTTT	CAIGREVSNTGELFF
.	TRBJ1-5	TRBV19	.	TGTGCCAGTAGTATAGAGCTAGGTCAGCCCCAGCATTTT	CASSIELGQPQHF
.	TRBJ2-7	TRBV4-2	.	TGTGCCAGCAGCCCGGACACCCCGACCTACGAGCAGTACTTC	CASSPDTPTYEQYF
TRBD2	TRBJ2-3	TRBV25-1	.	TGTGCCAGTTCCCAACGGGCGGGGGGGCATTCAGATACGCAGTATTTT	CASSQRAGGHSDTQYF
.	TRBJ1-1	TRBV27	.	TGTGCCAGCACCCCCGACAGGAGCTTAGCCAAGGCTGAAGCTTTCTTT	CASTPDRSLAKAEAFF
TRBD1	TRBJ1-2	TRBV2	few	TGTGCCAGCAGTGGAGACAGGGGAGGCTACACCTTC	CASSGDRGGYTF
TRBD2	TRBJ2-7	TRBV10-2	.	TGCGCCAGCAGTGAGTCGGGGACTAGCGGGGACTACGAGCAGTACTTC	CASSESGTSGDYEQYF
TRBD1	TRBJ1-2	TRBV29-1	.	TGCAGCGTTGAGCCAGACAGGGGGCATGGCTACACCTTC	CSVEPDRGHGYTF
TRBD2	TRBJ2-1	TRBV11-2	.	TGTGCCAGCAGCGGTTGGACTAGCGGGCAAGACAATGAGCAGTTCTTC	CASSGWTSGQDNEQFF
.	TRBJ1-1	TRBV28	.	TGTGCCAGCGTCTTTTCCCGCAGTATCGCTGAAGCTTTCTTT	CASVFSRSIAEAFF
TRBD1	TRBJ2-3	TRBV18	.	TGTGCCAGCTCAAGAGGGGGCTTAACAGATACGCAGTATTTT	CASSRGGLTDTQYF
TRBD1	TRBJ2-1	TRBV5-1	.	TGCGCCAGCAGCTTGCCCGGGACAGGGCCGGGGCCAACAGGCAATGAGCAGTTCTTC	CASSLPGTGPGPTGNEQFF
.	TRBJ1-1	TRBV7-2	.	TGTGCCAGCAGCTCACAGGGTTCCTTGTATGCTTTCTTT	CASSSQGSLYAFF
.	TRBJ1-5	TRBV2	.	TGTGCCAGCAGTACAGGGTGGGCTCAGCCCCAGCATTTT	CASSTGWAQPQHF
TRBD2	TRBJ2-7	TRBV15	.	TGTGCCACCAGCTCTCGACTAGCCTCCTACGAGCAGTACTTC	CATSSRLASYEQYF
.	TRBJ2-3	TRBV28	.	TGTGCCAGCAGCGCGGTTAGAGGGCAAGGGACAGATACGCAGTATTTT	CASSAVRGQGTDTQYF
.	TRBJ2-7	TRBV6-1	few	TGTGCCAGCAGTGAAACAGGGATTGGGTCCTACGAGCAGTACTTC	CASSETGIGSYEQYF
.	TRBJ2-1	TRBV10-3	.	TGTGCCATCAGTGAGGGACTCCCCGCGGATGAGCAGTTCTTC	CAISEGLPADEQFF
.	TRBJ2-7	TRBV10-3	.	TGTGCCATCAGTGAGTCGGGCAGGCTTCTTGAGCAGTACTTC	CAISESGRLLEQYF
TRBD1	TRBJ1-1	TRBV2	.	TGTGCCAGCAGTGAAGCCGGGACAGGGGCGACCCGGGAAGCTTTCTTT	CASSEAGTGATREAFF